This T cell receptor (beta chain) was found in a study of T cells after yellow fever vaccination. Study-level points and caveats: Overall, a small share of clonotypes was seen in both CD4 and CD8 compartments. Secondary responses were weaker yet peaked faster, day 5 versus 15.

This clonotype was seen ten or more times. Its antigen is not identified. Synthesis of TCR cDNA relied on 5'RACE template switching, which attached a universal primer site and UMIs. TCRdb ran MiXCR on the 5' RACE reads and lists one entry per CDR3 protein. The sample includes about 210,000 distinct CDR3 sequences, roughly 3% of them seen just once. The CDR3 covers 14 residues. The ends were cut back, 7 bases at V and 6 bases at J, with 18 bases in the middle. Germline CDR1 is SEHNR and CDR2 is FQNEAQ (reference sequence). V is TRBV7-9 and J is TRBJ1-1; D is unclear. The clonotype comes from a man younger than 30 who received the YFV17D yellow fever vaccine. Material: CD4+ T cells sorted from PBMCs, obtained 10 days after the yellow fever booster vaccination. CDR3 nucleotide sequence: TGTGCCAGCAAGGGAGGAGAAATGAAGGCTGAAGCTTTCTTT. Translated, it gives CASKGGEMKAEAFF.